Each of the 31 T cell receptor beta chains below was sequenced from the same sample in a study of tumor-infiltrating lymphocytes in primary liver carcinoma. RNA and DNA were co-extracted from roughly 20-30 mg of unsorted bulk tissue. Making TCR beta cDNA involved approximately 480 ng total RNA and a constant-region primer. Construction of TCR beta libraries relied on three successive nested multiplex PCR rounds employing slightly modified ARM-PCR. For around 9 cycles apiece, the opening two PCR rounds ran with TRBV1-TRBV30 forward primers and a C-beta reverse primer. Using its own MiXCR run on the multiplex PCR reads, TCRdb lists one record per CDR3 protein. The table lists some 130,000 distinct CDR3 sequences, about two thirds of them singletons, with 8.1% in the top ten. The sequencing input was tumor-adjacent normal liver tissue. These receptor sequences come from a woman in her sixties with primary liver carcinoma and hepatitis B virus infection.

As to this clonotype: The junction differs from germline at one of its ends, possibly a read error. The chain has TRBV24-1 and TRBJ2-2; maybe TRBD1 (5 bases). CDR1 is KGHDR, CDR2 SFDVKD, per germline. The CDR3 is 16 amino acids. The CDR3 DNA is TGTGCCACCAGTGATTCCCCAGGACAAAAGACCGAGGAGCTGTTGTTT. It is translated as CATSDSPGQKTEELLF.

This clonotype came up many times. The junction and the germline gene differ at one end; a read error may be behind it. The J gene is TRBJ2-2, the V gene TRBV29-1; D tentatively fits TRBD1 or TRBD2 (5 bases each). Looked up from germline, CDR1 is SQVTM and CDR2 is ANQGSEA. CDR3 size: 11 residues. The CDR3 coding sequence is TGCAGCGTCTCCATGGCTGGGGGGCTGTTTTTT. Its translation is CSVSMAGGLFF.

The chain employs TRBV12-3 or TRBV12-4 and TRBJ2-7; 10 bases map to TRBD2. The CDR3 is 18 amino acids. The V and J ends lost 2 bases and 1 base, in that order; junction bases with no gene match: 11. CDR3 sequence reads: CASSLSDLAGVFSYEQYF. The CDR3 nucleotides are TGTGCCAGCAGTTTATCAGACCTAGCGGGGGTCTTTTCCTACGAGCAGTACTTC.

This sequence joins TRBV4-1 and TRBJ1-1; tentatively, D is TRBD1 (5 bases). The CDR3 has 16 residues. The germline V gene has CDR1 MGHRA and CDR2 YSYEKL. The V gene lost 4 bases and the J gene lost 7 bases, with 22 bases spanning the gap. The CDR3, as DNA: TGCGCCAGCAGCCTAGGCCCAGGGAGTGGGTACATTGAAGCTTTCTTT. It yields the protein CASSLGPGSGYIEAFF.

This chain uses TRBV6-6 with TRBJ1-1, with D unresolved. This CDR3 has 13 residues. Germline values: CDR1 MNHNY, CDR2 SVGAGI (reference sequence). V was clipped by 7 bases and J by 7 bases, with 16 bases between them. The DNA for the CDR3 is TGTGCCAGCATTCACGGGGTGAATATTGAAGCTTTCTTT. Translating it yields CASIHGVNIEAFF.

In its sample, this clonotype ranks as medium-sized (0.01 to 0.1%). The rearrangement links TRBV11-3 to TRBJ2-5; possible D gene TRBD1, 6 bases. The germline gives CDR1 SGHNT, CDR2 YENEEA. The CDR3 length is 14 residues. V was pared by 1 base and J by 5 bases, with 11 bases between. The chain's CDR3 is CASSLAGQPETQYF. CDR3 in DNA: TGTGCCAGCAGCTTAGCCGGACAGCCGGAGACCCAGTACTTC. The whole variable domain, filled in from reference TRBV11-3 and TRBJ2-5, reads EAGVVQSPRYKIIEKKQPVAFWCNPISGHNTLYWYLQNLGQGPELLIRYENEEAVDDSQLPKDRFSAERLKGVDSTLKIQPAELGDSAVYLCASSLAGQPETQYFGPGTRLLVL.

By its share, this clonotype is medium-sized. The chain is built from TRBV11-3 and TRBJ2-3; D not certain. The CDR3 sequence is 13 residues long. In germline, CDR1 is SGHNT, CDR2 YENEEA. The germline V and J ends were trimmed by 5 bases and 4 bases, with 10 bases remaining between them. The DNA of the CDR3 is TGTGCCAGCAGCAAGGTGTCGGCAGATACGCAGTATTTT. Encoded protein: CASSKVSADTQYF.

This clonotype was seen repeatedly, ten times or more. The chain has TRBV5-6 and TRBJ2-7; 12 bases agree with TRBD2. The germline V gene encodes CDR1 SGHDT and CDR2 YYEEEE. Trimming at V came to 4 bases and at J to 3 bases, leaving 5 bases not matched to a gene. The length of the CDR3 is 15 residues. The CDR3 DNA sequence: TGTGCCAGCAGCGCACGGACTAGCGGGATCTACGAGCAGTACTTC. It codes for CASSARTSGIYEQYF.

This clonotype was seen at least ten times. The chain combines TRBV6-1 with TRBJ1-5; the D is unclear. The CDR3 runs 13 residues. V lost 1 base, J lost 3 bases, and 4 bases lay in between. Looked up from germline, CDR1 is MNHNS and CDR2 is SASEGT. In nucleotides, the CDR3 is TGTGCCAGCAGTGAAGGGTACAATCAGCCCCAGCATTTT. Encoded protein: CASSEGYNQPQHF.

The sample holds one count of this clonotype. The conserved phenylalanine or tryptophan normally closing the CDR3 is absent here, so this likely arose from a read error. The chain joins TRBV11-2 to TRBJ1-2; no reliable D call. Germline V gene sequence: CDR1 SGHAT, CDR2 FQNNGV. The CDR3 extends over 14 amino acids. In DNA form, the CDR3 reads TGTGCCAGTAGCTTAGAGCATGCTAACTATGGCTACACCTCC. Amino acid sequence: CASSLEHANYGYTS.

Worth noting for this clonotype: The junction differs from germline at one of its ends, possibly a read error. The chain links TRBV12-3 or TRBV12-4 to TRBJ1-4, with no clear D. The CDR3 is 13 amino acids. The CDR3 sequence is CARSFLGSGKLFF. As DNA, the CDR3 is TGTGCCCGCAGTTTTCTGGGAAGCGGTAAACTGTTTTTT.

The chain recombines TRBV28 with TRBJ1-1, with D unresolved. V dropped 1 base and J dropped 2 bases, with 8 bases sitting between them. The CDR3 runs 14 residues. Germline values: CDR1 MDHEN, CDR2 SYDVKM. The CDR3 protein is CASSLLGRNTEAFF. CDR3 bases: TGTGCCAGCAGTTTATTAGGGCGAAACACTGAAGCTTTCTTT.

This chain links TRBV29-1 with TRBJ1-1; TRBD1 matches at 7 bases. The J segment lost 0 bases and the V segment lost 7 bases, leaving 5 bases of the junction unmatched. The length of the CDR3 is 13 residues. Looked up from germline, CDR1 is SQVTM and CDR2 is ANQGSEA. DNA of the CDR3: TGCAGCGCCAGGGGGGGTTTGAACACTGAAGCTTTCTTT. Translating it yields CSARGGLNTEAFF.

With regard to this clonotype: One junction end does not reproduce the germline sequence, and a read error may be involved. The chain carries TRBV30 and TRBJ2-5, with TRBD1 identical over 8 bases. This CDR3 is built from 20 residues. The V gene's germline CDR1 is GTSNPN and CDR2 SVGIG (reference sequence). In DNA form, the CDR3 reads TGTGCCTGGAGTAAAGTGGTGGACAGGGTGGCACCGGGATTGAGGGAGACCCATTACTTC. Translating gives CAWSKVVDRVAPGLRETHYF.

This clonotype was observed many times. The CDR3 sequence is CASSYQQKNTEAFF. The CDR3 DNA reads TGTGCCAGCAGTTACCAACAGAAGAACACTGAAGCTTTCTTT. V gene TRBV6-2 or TRBV6-3 combines with J gene TRBJ1-1; D is unresolved. With 2 bases removed from V and 1 base from J, the gap between germline ends came to 8 bases. The CDR3 extends over 14 amino acids. Germline lookup yields CDR1 MNHEY and CDR2 SVGEGT.

This clonotype was counted only a few times. The chain uses TRBV4-2 and TRBJ2-3; the D gene is possibly TRBD2 (5 bases). V was trimmed by 1 base and J by 2 bases, leaving 10 bases between them. Germline CDR1 and CDR2: LGHNA and YNFKEQ. The CDR3 runs 15 residues. For the CDR3, the DNA is TGTGCCAGCAGCCAAGGGCTAGCTGACACAGATACGCAGTATTTT. Encoded protein: CASSQGLADTDTQYF.

About this clonotype: A much larger clone is a single base away; this may be a read error. CDR3 residues: CASNAELEIYGYTF. In DNA form, the CDR3 reads TGCGCCAGCAACGCTGAGTTGGAGATCTATGGCTACACCTTC. The chain recombines TRBV4-3 with TRBJ1-2; the D is unclear. From germline, CDR1 is LGHNA and CDR2 YSLEER. The germline V and J ends were trimmed by 7 bases and 4 bases, with 16 bases remaining between them. The length of the CDR3 is 14 residues.

The V and J genes are TRBV29-1 and TRBJ2-5; 7 bases align to TRBD1. Germline values: CDR1 SQVTM, CDR2 ANQGSEA. The CDR3 has 15 amino acids. This chain's CDR3 is CSAARQGRGRETQYF. CDR3 nucleotides: TGCAGTGCTGCCCGACAGGGCCGGGGTCGAGAGACCCAGTACTTC.

To note about this clonotype: No conserved phenylalanine or tryptophan is present at the end of the CDR3, so a read error is the likely explanation. This chain uses TRBV11-2 with TRBJ2-3; possible D gene TRBD2, 6 bases. The CDR3 runs 14 residues. Germline CDR1 SGHAT, CDR2 FQNNGV. Here the CDR3 reads CASSFGILGGTQYH. The CDR3 DNA reads TGTGCCAGTAGCTTCGGGATCTTGGGGGGAACGCAGTATCAT.

On this clonotype: A read error may account for a junction end that differs from germline. The V gene is TRBV11-2, the J gene TRBJ1-2; maybe TRBD1 (5 bases). Germline CDR1 is SGHAT and CDR2 is FQNNGV. The CDR3 has 13 amino acids. CDR3 nucleotides: TGTGACAGCAGCTTATCGGGGCACTATGGGTACACCTTC. This sequence encodes CDSSLSGHYGYTF.

To note about this clonotype: One base away lies a much larger clone, so this may be a sequencing read error. This rearrangement joins TRBV5-1 to TRBJ2-7; TRBD2 matches 10 bases. The germline CDR1 and CDR2 sequences are SGHRS and YFSETQ. This CDR3 is 14 amino acids long. CDR3 DNA sequence: TGCGCCAGCATCTTGACTAGCGGGCCCTACGAGCAGTACTTC. It specifies CASILTSGPYEQYF.

By sample share, this clonotype is medium-sized. The chain employs TRBV11-1 and TRBJ2-7, with no clear D. This CDR3 has 11 residues. The germline V gene encodes CDR1 SGHAT and CDR2 FQDESV (reference sequence). Trimming shortened V by 3 bases and J by 0 bases, and 0 bases separated the two germline ends. CDR3 sequence (DNA): TGTGCCAGCAGCTTCTCCTACGAGCAGTACTTC. Translated, it gives CASSFSYEQYF.

This sequence joins TRBV11-3 and TRBJ2-7, with TRBD1 matching 10 bases. Trimming cost V 5 bases and J 7 bases; bases outside gene matches: 11. Germline assignment: CDR1 SGHNT and CDR2 YENEEA. The CDR3 runs 15 residues. The CDR3 region is CASSPETGGNNEQYF. Here the CDR3 DNA reads TGTGCCAGCAGCCCCGAGACAGGGGGCAACAATGAGCAGTACTTC.

In the case of this clonotype: A read error may be the cause here, since a much bigger clone is one base away. The gene calls are TRBV28 and TRBJ2-7, with TRBD2 as a possible D gene (5 bases). The CDR3 runs 15 residues. V was cut by 6 bases and J by 0 bases, with 15 bases left in between. Germline V gene sequence: CDR1 MDHEN, CDR2 SYDVKM. The DNA for the CDR3 is TGTGCCAGCAGCCGCCTTAGCGTGAGCTCCTACGAGCAGTACTTC. It yields the protein CASSRLSVSSYEQYF. The full variable domain, in which reference TRBV28 and TRBJ2-7 provide the parts outside the CDR3, is DVKVTQSSRYLVKRTGEKVFLECVQDMDHENMFWYRQDPGLGLRLIYFSYDVKMKEKGDIPEGYSVSREKKERFSLILESASTNQTSMYLCASSRLSVSSYEQYFGPGTRLTVT.

In this sample, this clonotype turned up many times. This chain uses TRBV10-3 with TRBJ2-1, with D maybe TRBD1 (5 bases). Looked up from germline, CDR1 is ENHRY and CDR2 is SYGVKD. V was cut by 2 bases and J by 5 bases, with 16 bases left in between. This CDR3 contains 16 residues. The CDR3: CAISEGAGVGDNEQFF. For the CDR3, the DNA is TGTGCCATCAGTGAGGGGGCAGGAGTCGGCGACAATGAGCAGTTCTTC.

J is TRBJ2-2 and V is TRBV28; maybe TRBD2 (5 bases). Trimming stripped 7 bases from V and 8 bases from J, with 14 bases between. Germline assignment: CDR1 MDHEN and CDR2 SYDVKM. CDR3 length equals 13 residues. In DNA, the CDR3 is TGTGCCAGCATCCTAACGGGGTCAGGGGAGCTGTTTTTT. Translated: CASILTGSGELFF.

Note on this clonotype: Possible read error: a much larger clone is one base away. The chain combines TRBV12-5 with TRBJ2-5, with D maybe TRBD1 (5 bases). Germline loops: CDR1 LGHNT, CDR2 FRNRAP. This CDR3 spans 15 amino acids. Trimming pared 7 bases from V and 0 bases from J, leaving 15 bases between. This chain's CDR3 is CASAPSRVYQETQYF. The CDR3 DNA follows: TGTGCTAGTGCCCCCAGCAGGGTGTACCAAGAGACCCAGTACTTC. The complete variable domain, with remaining parts taken from reference TRBV12-5 and TRBJ2-5, reads DARVTQTPRHKVTEMGQEVTMRCQPILGHNTVFWYRQTMMQGLELLAYFRNRAPLDDSGMPKDRFSAEMPDATLATLKIQPSEPRDSAVYFCASAPSRVYQETQYFGPGTRLLVL.

Of note for this clonotype: One end of the junction varies from germline; a read error may be responsible. This chain joins TRBV6-6 and TRBJ2-1, with 9 positions matching TRBD2. The V gene's germline CDR1 is MNHNY and CDR2 SVGAGI (reference sequence). This CDR3 is 16 amino acids long. The CDR3 nucleotides are TGTGTCAGCACCCACGAGGGACTAGCAGGGTACAATGAGCAGTTCTTC. Its translation: CVSTHEGLAGYNEQFF.

CDR3 in DNA: TGTGCCAGCAGCCCCCAGCTCCGCGCAAATTACGAGCAGTACTTC. This encodes CASSPQLRANYEQYF. The genes are TRBV11-2 and TRBJ2-7; D gene uncertain. CDR1 and CDR2 from the germline V gene are SGHAT and FQNNGV. The ends were cut back, 5 bases at V and 4 bases at J, with 18 bases in the middle. There are 15 residues in the CDR3.

The chain joins TRBV5-1 to TRBJ1-2, with D hard to call. The CDR3 extends over 13 amino acids. The germline V gene encodes CDR1 SGHRS and CDR2 YFSETQ. V was cut by 8 bases and J by 3 bases, with 14 bases left in between. CDR3 DNA: TGCGCCAGTAGCCCGGACGGTTACTATGGCTACACCTTC. Encoded protein: CASSPDGYYGYTF.

This clonotype was seen only once. The rearrangement links TRBV28 to TRBJ2-5, with a weak D call TRBD1 (6 bases). The germline V gene encodes CDR1 MDHEN and CDR2 SYDVKM. This CDR3 spans 16 amino acids. The ends were cut back, 3 bases at V and 2 bases at J, with 16 bases in the middle. CDR3 sequence (DNA): TGTGCCAGCAGTTTTCCTGGACAGTCAACACAAGAGACCCAGTACTTC. Translation: CASSFPGQSTQETQYF.